The clone carrying this T cell receptor beta chain was counted once. What was amplified from RNA transcripts were TCR beta CDR3 regions. The primer set for the first-round RT-PCR of the TCR CDR3 was HTBI. TCRdb reanalysed the multiplex PCR reads using MiXCR and keeps one entry per CDR3 protein. The sample includes 500,000 to 600,000 distinct CDR3 sequences, 20% of them seen just once. Trimming at V came to 6 bases and at J to 2 bases, leaving 3 bases not matched to a gene. There are 14 residues in the CDR3. The germline CDR1 and CDR2 sequences are LNHDA and SQIVND (reference sequence). The data derive from a study of T cells in Graves' hyperthyroidism and ophthalmopathy.

The receptor comes from a man aged 40-49 years with Graves' ophthalmopathy. Sequencing was performed on blood. The chain has TRBV19 and TRBJ2-2; 7 nucleotides line up with TRBD1. CDR3 protein: CASRQGLNTGELFF. The CDR3 bases are TGTGCCAGTAGACAGGGGTTAAACACCGGGGAGCTGTTTTTT.